This is a list of T cell receptor beta chains from one sample in a study of cytomegalovirus exposure and HLA in healthy donors. TCRdb's table, derived via immunoSEQ multiplex PCR, lists solely in-frame clones and lacks some. The table has some 150,000 clones, 75% to 80% seen once. The sequencing sample was made of PBMCs. The receptors were gathered from a middle-aged man in good health and CMV-seropositive. Each CDR3 is given with its conserved first and last residue. The D gene is left open where the match is weak. Some rows mark clone size as missing; the rest say once, few, many or name a class of expanded clone.

CARSIITDRIYGYTF TGTGCCAGAAGCATAATTACGGACAGGATTTATGGCTACACCTTC NA 15 TRBV5-3 TRBD1 TRBJ1-2
CASSLPTGGTSYEQYF TGCGCCAGCAGCCTCCCGACAGGGGGCACGTCCTACGAGCAGTACTTC NA 16 TRBV4-1 TRBD1 TRBJ2-7
CASSHAREAFF TGTGCCAGCAGTCATGCCCGGGAAGCTTTCTTT NA 11 TRBV2 NA TRBJ1-1
CASSAEVAYSNQPQHF TGTGCCAGTAGTGCTGAGGTTGCCTATAGCAATCAGCCCCAGCATTTT NA 16 TRBV19 NA TRBJ1-5
CASSVGGAGGSITYEQFF TGTGCCAGCAGCGTAGGAGGGGCGGGCGGGAGTATAACCTATGAGCAGTTCTTC NA 18 TRBV9 TRBD2 TRBJ2-1
CASSLMGTSGGYEQYF TGTGCCAGCAGTTTAATGGGGACTAGCGGGGGCTACGAGCAGTACTTC NA 16 TRBV28 TRBD2 TRBJ2-7
CAWSARDRGTYEQYF TGTGCCTGGAGTGCCCGGGACAGGGGAACCTACGAGCAGTACTTC NA 15 TRBV30 TRBD1 TRBJ2-7
CASNIAGWDNEQFF TGTGCCAGCAACATAGCGGGATGGGACAATGAGCAGTTCTTC NA 14 TRBV6-5 TRBD2 TRBJ2-1
CAWKLPGQGRNTIYF TGTGCCTGGAAGTTACCGGGACAGGGCCGAAACACCATATATTTT NA 15 TRBV30 TRBD1 TRBJ1-3
CASSLGLADSYEQYF TGTGCCAGCAGTTTAGGTCTAGCGGACTCCTACGAGCAGTACTTC NA 15 TRBV27 TRBD2 TRBJ2-7
CASSGTSGRPNEQFF TGTGCCAGCAGTGGGACTAGCGGGAGGCCCAATGAGCAGTTCTTC once 15 TRBV6-1 TRBD2 TRBJ2-1
CASSPGTSGRETQYF TGCGCCAGCAGCCCGGGGACTAGCGGGAGAGAGACCCAGTACTTC NA 15 TRBV5-1 TRBD2 TRBJ2-5
CASIGTSGDTGELFF TGCGCCAGCATCGGGACTAGCGGGGACACCGGGGAGCTGTTTTTT NA 15 TRBV10-2 TRBD2 TRBJ2-2
CASSQEDTYRQNYGYTF TGCGCCAGCAGCCAAGAGGACACCTACAGGCAGAACTATGGCTACACCTTC NA 17 TRBV4-1 NA TRBJ1-2
CASSLASGSDEQFF TGTGCCAGCAGCTTGGCCAGCGGGAGCGATGAGCAGTTCTTC NA 14 TRBV7-3 TRBD2 TRBJ2-1
CASSAPPGMGSSPLHF TGTGCCAGCAGCGCGCCGCCGGGGATGGGGAGCTCACCCCTCCACTTT few 16 TRBV9 NA TRBJ1-6
CASSSRQGADTQYF TGTGCCAGCAGCTCCCGACAGGGGGCGGATACGCAGTATTTT NA 14 TRBV7-2 TRBD1 TRBJ2-3
CASSLRGPRQGTFNQPQHF TGTGCCAGCAGTTTAAGGGGACCAAGACAGGGGACCTTCAATCAGCCCCAGCATTTT NA 19 TRBV27 TRBD1 TRBJ1-5
CASSLSSGRAYNEQFF TGTGCCAGCAGCTTGTCGAGCGGGAGGGCCTATAATGAGCAGTTCTTC NA 16 TRBV5-4 TRBD2 TRBJ2-1
CASSPLEGKNIQYF TGTGCCAGCAGCCCCCTGGAGGGGAAAAACATTCAGTACTTC NA 14 TRBV9 NA TRBJ2-4
CASSLSGQGVLGYTF TGTGCCAGCAGCTTGAGTGGGCAGGGGGTCCTTGGCTACACCTTC NA 15 TRBV7-2 TRBD1 TRBJ1-2
CASRGTGTGNYNEQFF TGTGCCAGTAGGGGAACAGGGACGGGGAACTACAATGAGCAGTTCTTC once 16 TRBV19 NA TRBJ2-1
CASSGDRGYEQYF TGTGCCAGTAGTGGGGACAGGGGCTACGAGCAGTACTTC NA 13 TRBV19 TRBD1 TRBJ2-7
CASSPQGINQPQHF TGTGCCAGCAGCCCGCAGGGGATCAATCAGCCCCAGCATTTT NA 14 TRBV7-2 NA TRBJ1-5
CASSETTGTGANVLTF TGCGCCAGCAGCGAAACTACAGGGACTGGGGCCAACGTCCTGACTTTC NA 16 TRBV4-1 NA TRBJ2-6
CASSDSDSGSPYEQYF TGTGCCAGCAGTGACTCCGATAGCGGGAGCCCCTACGAGCAGTACTTC NA 16 TRBV2 TRBD2 TRBJ2-7
CASGWTGATEAFF TGTGCCAGCGGGTGGACAGGGGCCACTGAAGCTTTCTTT NA 13 TRBV6-5 TRBD1 TRBJ1-1
CASSVVAGTPPGEQFF TGTGCCAGCAGCGTAGTGGCGGGGACCCCCCCGGGCGAGCAGTTCTTC NA 16 TRBV9 NA TRBJ2-1
CASSTTRGSYNSPLHF TGTGCCAGCAGCACAACCCGAGGATCCTATAATTCACCCCTCCACTTT few 16 TRBV7-2 NA TRBJ1-6
CASSAGQAGYNEQFF TGTGCCAGCAGTGCCGGGCAGGCGGGGTACAATGAGCAGTTCTTC once 15 TRBV6-5 NA TRBJ2-1
CAWSVSQKAFF TGTGCCTGGAGTGTAAGTCAGAAAGCTTTCTTT NA 11 TRBV30 NA TRBJ1-1
CASSPGTSGRVREQFF TGTGCCAGCAGTCCCGGGACTAGCGGGAGGGTACGGGAGCAGTTCTTC NA 16 TRBV11-3 TRBD2 TRBJ2-1
CASSWSQGDYEQYF TGTGCCAGCAGCTGGAGCCAGGGTGACTACGAGCAGTACTTC NA 14 TRBV7-8 NA TRBJ2-7
CASTKAHTEGTGWFQPQHF TGTGCCAGCACTAAAGCCCATACCGAAGGGACAGGGTGGTTCCAGCCCCAGCATTTT NA 19 TRBV6-1 TRBD1 TRBJ1-5
CASSVMTGSYEQYF TGCGCCAGCAGCGTAATGACAGGGTCCTACGAGCAGTACTTC NA 14 TRBV5-1 TRBD1 TRBJ2-7
CATQTGVDYEQYF TGTGCCACACAGACAGGGGTGGATTACGAGCAGTACTTC once 13 TRBV6-1 TRBD1 TRBJ2-7
CAGSGGHGNEQFF TGTGCCGGTAGTGGGGGCCACGGAAATGAGCAGTTCTTC NA 13 TRBV28 NA TRBJ2-1
CASSPPSPAYEQYF TGTGCCAGCTCACCACCCAGTCCTGCCTACGAGCAGTACTTC NA 14 TRBV18 NA TRBJ2-7
CASSRDSEIEQYF TGTGCCAGCAGTCGGGACAGCGAGATCGAGCAGTACTTC once 13 TRBV5-6 TRBD1 TRBJ2-7
CASSRGGGTNEKLFF TGCGCCAGCAGCCGGGGGGGAGGCACTAATGAAAAACTGTTTTTT NA 15 TRBV5-1 NA TRBJ1-4